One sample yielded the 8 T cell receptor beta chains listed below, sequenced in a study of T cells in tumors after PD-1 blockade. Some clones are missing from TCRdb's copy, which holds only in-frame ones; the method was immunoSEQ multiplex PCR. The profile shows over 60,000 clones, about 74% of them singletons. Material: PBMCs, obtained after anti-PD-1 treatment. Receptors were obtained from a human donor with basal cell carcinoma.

DNA for the CDR3: TGTGCCAGCTCCAAAGAGGAGGGCGTCAATCAGCCCCAGCATTTT. It translates to CASSKEEGVNQPQHF. The chain uses TRBV21-1 and TRBJ1-5. TRBV21-1 is described as a pseudogene. This CDR3 has 15 amino acids.

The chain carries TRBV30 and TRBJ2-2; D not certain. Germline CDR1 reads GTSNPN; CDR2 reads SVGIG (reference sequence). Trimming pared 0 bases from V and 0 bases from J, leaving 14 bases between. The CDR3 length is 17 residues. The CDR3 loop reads CAWSVRPPEANTGELFF. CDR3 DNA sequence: TGTGCCTGGAGTGTACGGCCTCCGGAAGCGAACACCGGGGAGCTGTTTTTT.

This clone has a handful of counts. In DNA form, the CDR3 reads TGTGCCAGCAGGGACTTCGTGGACGGAGCCTACGAGCAGTACTTC. Encoded protein: CASRDFVDGAYEQYF. The chain combines TRBV6-5 with TRBJ2-7; weak D call: TRBD2 (5 bases). Germline V CDR1 and CDR2: MNHEY, SVGAGI. Trimming took off 6 bases at V and 2 bases at J, with 17 bases between the two ends. CDR3 length: 15 amino acids.

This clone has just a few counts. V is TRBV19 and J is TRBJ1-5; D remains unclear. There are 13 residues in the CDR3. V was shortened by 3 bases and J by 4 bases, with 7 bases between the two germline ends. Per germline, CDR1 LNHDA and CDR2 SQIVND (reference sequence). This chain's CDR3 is CASSIGGNQPQHF. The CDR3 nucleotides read TGTGCCAGTAGTATTGGCGGGAATCAGCCCCAGCATTTT.

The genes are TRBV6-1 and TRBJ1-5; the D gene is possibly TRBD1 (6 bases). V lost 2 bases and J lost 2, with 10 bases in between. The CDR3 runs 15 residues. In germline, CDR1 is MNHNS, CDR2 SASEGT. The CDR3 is CASSEQGIGNQPQHF. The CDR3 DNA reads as TGTGCCAGCAGTGAACAGGGGATAGGCAATCAGCCCCAGCATTTT.

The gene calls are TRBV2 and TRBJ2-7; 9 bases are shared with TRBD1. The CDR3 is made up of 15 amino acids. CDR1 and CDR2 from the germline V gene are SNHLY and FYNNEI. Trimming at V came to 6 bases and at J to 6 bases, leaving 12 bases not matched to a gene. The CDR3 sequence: CASSKLTGGSGEQYF. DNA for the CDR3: TGTGCCAGCAGCAAACTGACAGGGGGTTCCGGCGAGCAGTACTTC.

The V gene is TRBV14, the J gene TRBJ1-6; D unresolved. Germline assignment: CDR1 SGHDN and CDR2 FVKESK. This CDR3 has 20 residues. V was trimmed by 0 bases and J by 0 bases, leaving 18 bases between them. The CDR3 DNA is TGTGCCAGCAGCCAAGAAAAAGAGACACGCGCTAGCTCCTATAATTCACCCCTCCACTTT. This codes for CASSQEKETRASSYNSPLHF.

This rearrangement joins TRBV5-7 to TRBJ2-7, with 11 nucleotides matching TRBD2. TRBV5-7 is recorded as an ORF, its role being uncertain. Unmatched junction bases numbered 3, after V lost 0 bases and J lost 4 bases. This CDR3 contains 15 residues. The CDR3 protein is CASSLAGTSGYEQYF. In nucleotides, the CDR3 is TGTGCCAGCAGCTTGGCGGGGACTAGCGGTTACGAGCAGTACTTC.